This T cell receptor beta chain came from a study of CD8 T cells in ankylosing spondylitis. Study results and limitations: Reactive arthritis synovial fluid and blood were previously reported to contain some motif variants. Ankylosing spondylitis blood seemed to carry a telltale TCR beta motif made of under 10 highly homologous variants. In peripheral blood, disease-linked CD8+ clones occurred at relatively low frequencies.

Looked up from germline, CDR1 is SEHNR and CDR2 is FQNEAQ (reference sequence). There are 12 residues in the CDR3. With 11 bases removed from V and 7 bases from J, the gap between germline ends came to 14 bases. TCRdb independently ran MiXCR on the 5' RACE reads; one entry per CDR3 protein. The sample has some 840,000 distinct CDR3 sequences, 12% seen once. This clonotype was seen a handful of times. What it binds is unknown. This sequence was found in a male donor with ankylosing spondylitis. The material sequenced was blood, either unsorted or a sorted T cell fraction (not recorded which). This chain links TRBV7-9 with TRBJ2-2; D unclear. This CDR3 reads CAPSSTVGELFF. The CDR3, as DNA: TGTGCCCCCAGCAGCACGGTCGGGGAGCTGTTTTTT.